This passage covers 16 T cell receptor beta chains from one sample sequenced in a study of blood T cell repertoires in COVID-19. TCRdb keeps only in-frame clones here, not all; method: immunoSEQ multiplex PCR. This sample has roughly 270,000 clones, with roughly 85% found just once. The sample consisted of peripheral blood. The receptors derive from a man aged 50 to 59 with active or convalescent COVID-19.

V usage is TRBV28 and J usage is TRBJ1-3; the D gene is possibly TRBD1 (6 bases). The CDR3 has 16 amino acids. The V gene's germline CDR1 is MDHEN and CDR2 SYDVKM. V lost 2 bases and J 0 bases, leaving 11 bases between the germline ends. CDR3 amino acids: CASSLMTRGSGNTIYF. The CDR3 DNA reads TGTGCCAGCAGTTTAATGACCAGGGGCTCTGGAAACACCATATATTTT.

This clone appeared a single time. This chain connects TRBV7-3 to TRBJ2-2; D remains unclear. The CDR3 is 12 amino acids. Germline assignment: CDR1 SGHTA and CDR2 FQGTGA. V lost 5 bases to trimming and J lost 7 bases, with 8 bases between them. The CDR3 spells CASSPPFGELFF. The CDR3 DNA sequence: TGTGCCAGCAGCCCCCCCTTCGGGGAGCTGTTTTTT.

V gene TRBV20-1 combines with J gene TRBJ2-3; the D gene is possibly TRBD2 (5 bases). Germline V gene sequence: CDR1 DFQATT, CDR2 SNEGSKA (reference sequence). This CDR3 comprises 13 residues. Trimming took 3 bases from V and 8 from J, leaving 15 bases between them. CDR3 sequence (DNA): TGCAGTGCTAGTATGAGTGGTCGGGGTACGCAGTATTTT. It is translated as CSASMSGRGTQYF.

This clone has more than one count but fewer than ten. The chain couples TRBV15 to TRBJ1-5; 7 bases align to TRBD1. The CDR3 is 16 residues long. After removal of 0 bases from V and 4 bases from J, the junction contained 6 bases not matched to a gene. Germline V gives CDR1 LNHNV, CDR2 YYDKDF (reference sequence). The CDR3 here is CATSRDTGQLNQPQHF. The CDR3 DNA follows: TGTGCCACCAGCAGAGACACGGGACAGTTAAATCAGCCCCAGCATTTT. The whole variable domain, filled in from reference TRBV15 and TRBJ1-5, reads DAMVIQNPRYQVTQFGKPVTLSCSQTLNHNVMYWYQQKSSQAPKLLFHYYDKDFNNEADTPDNFQSRRPNTSFCFLDIRSPGLGDTAMYLCATSRDTGQLNQPQHFGDGTRLSIL.

The chain employs TRBV9 and TRBJ2-3, with 10 bases aligning to TRBD2. Germline V gene lookup returns CDR1 SGDLS and CDR2 YYNGEE. Trimming removed 2 bases from V and 2 bases from J; junction bases left unmatched: 5. The CDR3 is 16 residues long. The CDR3 DNA reads as TGTGCCAGCAGCGTCGCTAGCGGGAGATCCACAGATACGCAGTATTTT. This translates into CASSVASGRSTDTQYF. Looking up the rest from reference TRBV9 and TRBJ2-3 gives the full variable domain: DSGVTQTPKHLITATGQRVTLRCSPRSGDLSVYWYQQSLDQGLQFLIQYYNGEERAKGNILERFSAQQFPDLHSELNLSSLELGDSALYFCASSVASGRSTDTQYFGPGTRLTVL.

The V and J genes are TRBV28 and TRBJ1-1; no reliable D call. CDR1 is MDHEN and CDR2 is SYDVKM in the germline V gene. The V gene lost 5 bases and the J gene lost 5 bases, with 12 bases spanning the gap. CDR3 length: 13 residues. The CDR3 bases are TGTGCCAGCAGTGGTACCCTAACGACTGAAGCTTTCTTT. Protein product: CASSGTLTTEAFF.

V usage is TRBV6-2 or TRBV6-3 and J usage is TRBJ1-5; 7 bases agree with TRBD1. The germline V gene has CDR1 MNHEY and CDR2 SVGEGT. This CDR3 contains 18 residues. Losses at the gene ends were 0 bases for V and 1 base for J; bases not matched to a gene: 9. The DNA for the CDR3 is TGTGCCAGCAGTTACTCGACAGGGCGGATTAGAAGCAATCAGCCCCAGCATTTT. It specifies CASSYSTGRIRSNQPQHF.

This chain uses TRBV28 with TRBJ1-4, with 8 positions matching TRBD1. CDR1 and CDR2 from the germline V gene are MDHEN and SYDVKM. There are 17 residues in the CDR3. Losses at the gene ends were 4 bases for V and 10 bases for J; bases not matched to a gene: 17. The CDR3 sequence is CASSWTGLRGRFVKLFF. Written as DNA, the CDR3 is TGTGCCAGCAGTTGGACAGGGTTGAGAGGGCGGTTCGTAAAACTGTTTTTT.

The chain is built from TRBV7-9 and TRBJ1-2; 7 positions agree with TRBD1. CDR1 and CDR2 from the germline V gene are SEHNR and FQNEAQ (reference sequence). The V segment lost 5 bases and the J segment 2 bases; nucleotides outside the gene matches: 5. This CDR3 has 14 amino acids. The CDR3 loop reads CASSPSGGNYGYTF. The DNA for the CDR3 is TGTGCCAGCAGCCCCTCAGGGGGAAACTATGGCTACACCTTC.

V and J are TRBV9 and TRBJ1-5; a possible D gene is TRBD1 (6 bases). Germline V gene lookup returns CDR1 SGDLS and CDR2 YYNGEE. V was trimmed by 2 bases and J by 5 bases, leaving 11 bases between them. The length of the CDR3 is 14 residues. CDR3 nucleotides: TGTGCCAGCAGCGTGAGGGGGACGGATCAGCCCCAGCATTTT. Residues: CASSVRGTDQPQHF.

The chain carries TRBV6-1 and TRBJ1-3; TRBD1 matches 7 bases. Germline V gene lookup returns CDR1 MNHNS and CDR2 SASEGT. With V trimmed by 2 bases and J by 2 bases, 12 bases remained unmatched. The CDR3 is made up of 18 amino acids. CDR3 region: CASSESRRQGTPGNTIYF. CDR3 sequence (DNA): TGTGCCAGCAGTGAATCCCGCCGACAGGGAACCCCTGGAAACACCATATATTTT.

In its sample, this clone was seen a few times. The chain employs TRBV2 and TRBJ1-2, with D unresolved. CDR3 length: 12 amino acids. CDR1 SNHLY and CDR2 FYNNEI come from the germline V gene. With 5 bases removed from V and 6 bases from J, the gap between germline ends came to 10 bases. In DNA, the CDR3 is TGTGCCAGCAGTTTAGTTCGAGATGGCTACACCTTC. Amino acids: CASSLVRDGYTF.

This clone was observed a single time. As DNA, the CDR3 is TGTGCCAGCAGCGCGAGTAGTGAGCAGTTCTTC. This gives the protein CASSASSEQFF. The chain carries TRBV9 and TRBJ2-1; D unclear. The V end was cut by 3 bases, the J end by 9 bases, with 7 bases between. This CDR3 has 11 amino acids. CDR1 is SGDLS and CDR2 is YYNGEE in the germline V gene.

This rearrangement joins TRBV11-2 to TRBJ2-7; TRBD2 aligns across 8 bases. The CDR3 is 17 amino acids. Germline lookup yields CDR1 SGHAT and CDR2 FQNNGV. J lost 3 bases, V lost 1 base, and 11 bases had no gene match. CDR3 in amino acids: CASSLAVTSVNVYEQYF. Written as DNA, the CDR3 is TGTGCCAGCAGCTTAGCCGTGACTAGCGTTAACGTCTACGAGCAGTACTTC.

This clone was recorded once. The genes are TRBV7-9 and TRBJ2-1; TRBD2 matches at 10 bases. Losses at the gene ends were 1 base for V and 12 bases for J; bases not matched to a gene: 6. The CDR3 loop spans 14 amino acids. CDR1 and CDR2 from the germline V gene are SEHNR and FQNEAQ (reference sequence). CDR3 nucleotide sequence: TGTGCCAGCAGCTTAGAACTAGCGGGGCCTCGGCAGTTCTTC. Protein: CASSLELAGPRQFF.

V is TRBV2 and J is TRBJ1-4; a possible D gene is TRBD1 (6 bases). The V gene lost 6 bases and the J gene lost 7 bases, with 18 bases spanning the gap. Germline V gene data show CDR1 as SNHLY and CDR2 as FYNNEI. CDR3 size: 15 residues. CDR3 sequence: CASRNSGASSEKLFF. The DNA of the CDR3 is TGTGCCAGCAGGAATTCAGGGGCCTCTAGTGAAAAACTGTTTTTT.